This T cell receptor beta chain was identified during a study of patients and donors after allogeneic stem cell transplantation. In germline, CDR1 is MNHEY, CDR2 SVGAGI. Trimming pared 0 bases from V and 2 bases from J, leaving 11 bases between. The CDR3 totals 15 residues. This clonotype was seen a handful of times. MiXCR was run by TCRdb on the RT-PCR reads, yielding one entry per CDR3 protein. The table has more than 850,000 distinct CDR3 sequences, 18% seen once. The rearrangement uses TRBV6-5 and TRBJ2-7; D not resolved. This receptor was obtained from a human donor who was either an allogeneic HSCT recipient or a stem cell or donor lymphocyte infusion donor (not recorded which). It is not recorded whose cells these are; they may come from a transplant donor. Sequencing used blood, either unsorted or a sorted T cell fraction (not recorded which). The CDR3 DNA reads TGTGCCAGCAGTTACTCGACGGACGGTACCTACGAGCAGTACTTC. This codes for CASSYSTDGTYEQYF.